This T cell receptor (beta chain) was identified in a study of T cells after yellow fever vaccination. Study details: Fractions with few cells were prepared using SMART-Seq v4 Ultra Low Input.

This clonotype came up many times. Germline V gives CDR1 SGHTA, CDR2 FQGNSA. V lost 6 bases and J 8 bases, leaving 19 bases between the germline ends. The CDR3 has 14 amino acids. Template switching by 5'RACE produced TCR cDNA, adding a universal primer site and UMIs. TCRdb re-analysed the 5' RACE reads in MiXCR, keeping a single row per CDR3 protein. The sample lists roughly 310,000 distinct CDR3 sequences, around 3.6% seen once, with 20% to 30% in the top ten. This TCR came from a man younger than 30 who received the YFV17D yellow fever vaccine. The rearrangement joins TRBV7-2 to TRBJ1-2; a possible D gene is TRBD1 (6 bases). The sample in question was PBMCs, obtained on the day of the yellow fever booster vaccination. CDR3 DNA: TGTGCCAGCAGGACAGGAGTGGGGGTGGTGGGCTACACCTTC. Amino acid sequence: CASRTGVGVVGYTF.